The next 13 T cell receptor beta chains were all read from a single sample in a study of response to subunit inactivated influenza vaccine. Each CDR3 protein is one row after TCRdb ran MiXCR on the RT-PCR reads. The top ten clones hold 10% to 15% of a sample with 500,000 to 600,000 distinct CDR3 sequences, about an eighth of them seen once. The specimen was PBMCs from blood, collected 40 to 50 days after vaccination. The receptors originated from a man aged 50 or older who received an inactivated influenza vaccine.

This clonotype has just one count. This clone may be a read error of a much larger clone one base away. This chain links TRBV4-2 with TRBJ2-3; D is possibly TRBD2 (5 bases). CDR1 is LGHNA, CDR2 YNFKEQ, per germline. The length of the CDR3 is 16 residues. CDR3 in amino acids: CASSQDLGASTDTQYF. CDR3 nucleotide sequence: TGCGCCAGCAGCCAAGATCTGGGAGCTAGCACAGATACGCAGTATTTT.

This chain joins TRBV5-1 and TRBJ2-3; 7 positions match TRBD2. Losses at the gene ends were 0 bases for V and 4 bases for J; bases not matched to a gene: 5. The germline gives CDR1 SGHRS, CDR2 YFSETQ. This CDR3 contains 15 residues. The CDR3 reads CASSLAGLGSDTQYF. Written as DNA, the CDR3 is TGCGCCAGCAGCTTGGCCGGACTAGGATCAGATACGCAGTATTTT. The entire variable domain, with the rest obtained from reference TRBV5-1 and TRBJ2-3, is as follows: KAGVTQTPRYLIKTRGQQVTLSCSPISGHRSVSWYQQTPGQGLQFLFEYFSETQRNKGNFPGRFSGRQFSNSRSEMNVSTLELGDSALYLCASSLAGLGSDTQYFGPGTRLTVL.

The J gene is TRBJ1-5, the V gene TRBV4-3, with a tentative D call TRBD1 (5 bases). This CDR3 is built from 14 residues. Germline CDR1 is LGHNA and CDR2 is YSLEER. The germline V and J ends were trimmed by 1 base and 3 bases, with 7 bases remaining between them. The CDR3, as DNA: TGCGCCAGCAGCCAAGGGGGGTACAATCAGCCCCAGCATTTT. Its translation: CASSQGGYNQPQHF.

This clonotype came up a few times. The rearrangement links TRBV6-1 to TRBJ1-6; D gene unclear. The CDR3 extends over 15 amino acids. Trimming took 6 bases from V and 5 from J, leaving 14 bases between them. Germline V gene sequence: CDR1 MNHNS, CDR2 SASEGT. The CDR3, as DNA: TGTGCCAGCAGACCCTCCGGTTCGGATAATTCACCCCTCCACTTT. Protein: CASRPSGSDNSPLHF.

The table lists this clonotype with many counts. This sequence joins TRBV6-2 or TRBV6-3 and TRBJ2-7; D is ambiguous. CDR3 size: 11 residues. The V gene's germline CDR1 is MNHEY and CDR2 SVGEGT. V was clipped by 4 bases and J by 3 bases, with 4 bases between them. The CDR3 nucleotides read TGTGCCAGCAGTTCTCTCTACGAGCAGTACTTC. Its protein product is CASSSLYEQYF.

The rearrangement joins TRBV3-1 to TRBJ2-3; D may be TRBD2 (6 bases). This CDR3 spans 16 amino acids. V was trimmed by 0 bases and J by 2 bases, leaving 12 bases between them. The germline gives CDR1 LGHDT, CDR2 YNNKEL (reference sequence). The CDR3 nucleotides read TGTGCCAGCAGCCAAGAAGGACTACTATACACAGATACGCAGTATTTT. This gives the protein CASSQEGLLYTDTQYF.

The genes are TRBV29-1 and TRBJ1-1; D gene ambiguous. Between the trimmed V and J ends, which lost 8 bases and 1 base, there was a span of 8 bases. Germline-derived CDR1 and CDR2 are SQVTM and ANQGSEA. The CDR3 totals 11 residues. CDR3 nucleotide sequence: TGCAGCATTGCCGGGAACACTGAAGCTTTCTTT. It specifies CSIAGNTEAFF.

This clonotype was recorded at least ten times. The chain joins TRBV6-1 to TRBJ2-1; 9 bases match TRBD1. The germline V gene has CDR1 MNHNS and CDR2 SASEGT. The CDR3 spans 15 residues. V gave up 6 bases and J gave up 9 bases; unmatched junction bases: 12. The CDR3 loop reads CASRPGQGRYGEQFF. CDR3 coding DNA: TGTGCCAGCAGACCCGGACAGGGGCGTTATGGTGAGCAGTTCTTC.

This sequence joins TRBV4-3 and TRBJ2-1; D remains unclear. CDR3 length: 14 residues. Germline CDR1 LGHNA, CDR2 YSLEER. V was cut by 1 base and J by 6 bases, with 10 bases left in between. The CDR3 region has the DNA TGCGCCAGCAGCCAAGGAACATGGGGCAATGAGCAGTTCTTC. Amino acids: CASSQGTWGNEQFF.

The CDR3 spells CASSPSPGLAGVFQETQYF. Written as DNA, the CDR3 is TGTGCCAGCTCACCTTCTCCGGGACTAGCGGGAGTTTTTCAAGAGACCCAGTACTTC. This chain links TRBV18 with TRBJ2-5; the match to TRBD2 covers 14 bases. The CDR3 contains 19 residues. J was trimmed by 2 bases and V by 3 bases; bases with no gene match: 11. Germline CDR1 KGHSH, CDR2 LQKENI.

In this sample, this clonotype turned up a few times. The chain couples TRBV7-9 to TRBJ2-5, with D perhaps assigned TRBD1 or TRBD2 (6 bases each). The CDR3 has 14 residues. Germline V gene sequence: CDR1 SEHNR, CDR2 FQNEAQ (reference sequence). V dropped 5 bases and J dropped 5 bases, with 15 bases sitting between them. CDR3 DNA sequence: TGTGCCAGCAGCAGAGAAACAGGGAGGGAGACCCAGTACTTC. Translation: CASSRETGRETQYF.

This clonotype was counted at least ten times. The chain employs TRBV10-3 and TRBJ2-5, with TRBD1 as a possible D gene (5 bases). The V gene lost 0 bases and the J gene lost 5 bases, with 13 bases spanning the gap. The CDR3 is 15 residues long. Germline CDR1 is ENHRY and CDR2 is SYGVKD. The CDR3 DNA reads as TGTGCCATCAGTGAGTCGAAGGGGCGCGAGGAGACCCAGTACTTC. Translation: CAISESKGREETQYF.

In DNA, the CDR3 is TGCAGCGAACGGCCTAGCGGTTCCCAAGAGACCCAGTACTTC. As protein: CSERPSGSQETQYF. V and J are TRBV29-1 and TRBJ2-5; 7 positions match TRBD2. The V and J ends lost 7 bases and 1 base, in that order; junction bases with no gene match: 9. CDR1 SQVTM and CDR2 ANQGSEA come from the germline V gene. The CDR3 runs 14 residues.